The TCR beta chain under discussion was sequenced for a study of blood T cell repertoires in COVID-19 (dated by TCRdb to 2018 to 2021). In the study overall: Samples covering the acute and convalescent phases of COVID-19 were provided by collaborators in the United States, Italy and Spain. The material from the prospective study consisted of cDNA or gDNA derived from T cells, B-cell-depleted T cells, or PBMCs. A de-identified subject ID, COVID-19 status, age in years and sex were almost always included in the sample metadata. Where available, HLA class I and class II types were obtained from metadata supplied by the sample provider rather than from assay-based typing. The repertoires were released in a freely available public database meant as a resource for research on the immune response to SARS-CoV-2. Samples came from the ongoing ImmuneRACE study (first 160 participants) plus 1,254 subjects from 6 global collaborators. Deeply sampled blood TCRbeta repertoires from subjects exposed to, actively infected with, or recovered from COVID-19 were included in the dataset. General findings and caveats noted by the study authors: How much clinical and demographic metadata was included differed by source and by participant, and the metadata was provided uncurated.

TCRbeta CDR3 regions were amplified from genomic DNA using the immunoSEQ Assay, a bias-controlled multiplex PCR. From the authors' description of their analysis: Nucleated cell counts per sample were estimated from amplification of reference gene primers within the assay. To quantify the absolute abundance of each unique TCRbeta CDR3 rearrangement, sequence reads were collapsed and filtered. For each sample, productive Simpson clonality was calculated as the square root of Simpson's diversity index over productive rearrangements. Drawn from immuneACCESS, this table holds only the in-frame rearrangements with V and J called that TCRdb kept. Clones are partly lost; checked studies trace under half to an unresolved V gene and leave the rest unexplained. V, J and clone size reflect that table, while D and trimming were determined from the DNA. Across this sample there are about 130,000 clones, with about 81% seen only once. Jointly, the top ten make up roughly 2.3% of the sample.

From its cysteine to its phenylalanine, the CDR3 spans 13 amino acids. The retained sequence is limited to the CDR3, 39 bases, with the frame set at the first base. V is shortened by 3 bases, J by 5 bases, and the region joining them spans 10 bases. According to the germline V gene, CDR1 reads SGDLS and CDR2 reads YYNGEE. Participants in the prospective study were enrolled through a virtual design, were aged 18 to 89 years, and lived in about 25 United States geographic areas. To assign participants to cohorts, the prospective study relied on clinical history that participants themselves reported in a screening survey and a study questionnaire. In the prospective study, mobile phlebotomists collected whole blood, serum and a nasopharyngeal or oropharyngeal swab from each participant. Prospective study participants could optionally give additional blood draws and questionnaires over a roughly two-month period. Before DNA extraction, prospective study blood samples were shipped either frozen or at room temperature.

A note on this clone: It lacks a known antigen. Base qualities are not at hand, and no much larger clone is one base apart.

This receptor was identified in a man between 40 and 49 years old with acute COVID-19. The specimen sequenced was PBMCs or T cells enriched from blood (not recorded which). The chain uses TRBV9 and TRBJ2-3; the best D guess is TRBD2, with 5 bases matching. The CDR3 reads CASSAYGVDTQYF. The DNA sequence follows: TGTGCCAGCAGCGCCTACGGGGTAGATACGCAGTATTTT.